The 11 T cell receptor beta chains below all came from one sample that was sequenced in a study of T cells after yellow fever vaccination. TCRdb redid the calling of the 5' RACE reads with MiXCR, one entry per CDR3 protein. The sample includes over 110,000 distinct CDR3 sequences, 7.7% of them seen just once. Sequenced material: CD4+ T cells sorted from PBMCs, taken 5 days after the yellow fever booster vaccination. These receptors originate from a man in his thirties or forties who received the YFV17D yellow fever vaccine.

The table lists this clonotype with a few counts. This chain links TRBV5-4 with TRBJ2-2; unclear D gene. Germline assignment: CDR1 SGHNT and CDR2 YYREEE (reference sequence). V was shortened by 3 bases and J by 1 base, with 10 bases between the two germline ends. This CDR3 region has 15 residues. The CDR3 here is CASSSRAKNTGELFF. The CDR3, as DNA: TGTGCCAGCAGCTCACGGGCTAAGAACACCGGGGAGCTGTTTTTT.

This clonotype was recorded at least ten times. The J gene is TRBJ2-3, the V gene TRBV9; 9 nucleotides line up with TRBD2. Germline CDR1 and CDR2: SGDLS and YYNGEE. V trimming: 4 bases; J trimming: 5 bases; junction bases outside the gene matches: 11. This CDR3 is built from 16 residues. The CDR3: CASSPPAGGPGDTQYF. CDR3 DNA: TGTGCCAGCAGCCCCCCGGCGGGAGGGCCGGGAGATACGCAGTATTTT. Full variable domain (missing parts from reference TRBV9 and TRBJ2-3): DSGVTQTPKHLITATGQRVTLRCSPRSGDLSVYWYQQSLDQGLQFLIQYYNGEERAKGNILERFSAQQFPDLHSELNLSSLELGDSALYFCASSPPAGGPGDTQYFGPGTRLTVL.

This clonotype was recorded at least ten times. V usage is TRBV5-1 and J usage is TRBJ2-2; D gene unclear. There are 14 residues in the CDR3. In germline, CDR1 is SGHRS, CDR2 YFSETQ. V was cut by 0 bases and J by 6 bases, with 9 bases left in between. The CDR3 bases are TGCGCCAGCAGCTTGGTTCCTTTCGCCGGGGAGCTGTTTTTT. Amino acid sequence: CASSLVPFAGELFF. The full variable domain, in which reference TRBV5-1 and TRBJ2-2 provide the parts outside the CDR3, is KAGVTQTPRYLIKTRGQQVTLSCSPISGHRSVSWYQQTPGQGLQFLFEYFSETQRNKGNFPGRFSGRQFSNSRSEMNVSTLELGDSALYLCASSLVPFAGELFFGEGSRLTVL.

There are many counts of this clonotype. The rearrangement joins TRBV7-2 to TRBJ1-4; D remains ambiguous. The CDR3 is made up of 13 amino acids. Germline V lookup: CDR1 SGHTA, CDR2 FQGNSA. Trimming cost V 5 bases and J 11 bases, with 15 bases left between them. CDR3 sequence: CASSPRPREKLFF. Written as DNA, the CDR3 is TGTGCCAGCAGCCCCCGACCGAGGGAGAAACTGTTTTTT.

Ten or more counts support this clonotype. CDR3 sequence (DNA): TGTGCCAGCAGCCCGAAGGGGGCGGGAACCGGGGAGCTGTTTTTT. As protein: CASSPKGAGTGELFF. The J gene is TRBJ2-2, the V gene TRBV7-3; D is perhaps TRBD1 (7 bases). Trimming shortened V by 5 bases and J by 5 bases, and 15 bases separated the two germline ends. CDR3 length: 15 amino acids. Germline V lookup: CDR1 SGHTA, CDR2 FQGTGA.

The table lists this clonotype with many counts. The chain links TRBV4-2 to TRBJ2-4, with TRBD2 matching 10 bases. V shed 0 bases and J 1 base; nucleotides not matched to a gene: 3. Germline CDR1 is LGHNA and CDR2 is YNFKEQ. This CDR3 is 17 amino acids long. CDR3 sequence (DNA): TGTGCCAGCAGCCAAGAGGGAGCGGGGGGGGCCAAAAACATTCAGTACTTC. As protein: CASSQEGAGGAKNIQYF.

Details on this clonotype: A much larger clone lies one base from this, so it may be a read error. This chain links TRBV7-2 with TRBJ2-5, with D tentatively TRBD1 or TRBD2 (5 bases each). Germline V gene lookup returns CDR1 SGHTA and CDR2 FQGNSA. The V end lost 5 bases, the J end lost 4 bases, and 17 bases lay between the germline ends. The CDR3 covers 15 residues. DNA for the CDR3: TGTGCCAGCAGCCCCCAAAGTGGGGGACGAGAGACCCAGTACTTC. This translates into CASSPQSGGRETQYF. Complete variable domain (other parts from reference TRBV7-2 and TRBJ2-5): GAGVSQSPSNKVTEKGKDVELRCDPISGHTALYWYRQSLGQGLEFLIYFQGNSAPDKSGLPSDRFSAERTGGSVSTLTIQRTQQEDSAVYLCASSPQSGGRETQYFGPGTRLLVL.

This sequence joins TRBV6-1 and TRBJ2-7, with D possibly called TRBD1 or TRBD2 (5 bases each). Per germline, CDR1 MNHNS and CDR2 SASEGT. The CDR3 loop spans 13 amino acids. V was clipped by 6 bases and J by 3 bases, with 12 bases between them. DNA for the CDR3: TGTGCCAGCAGGCGAGGGGTAGGCTACGAGCAGTACTTC. It codes for CASRRGVGYEQYF.

This clonotype was counted many times. The chain links TRBV5-6 to TRBJ2-4; the D gene is possibly TRBD2 (5 bases). The CDR3 covers 14 residues. Germline values: CDR1 SGHDT, CDR2 YYEEEE. Trimming stripped 0 bases from V and 1 base from J, with 5 bases between. CDR3 sequence (DNA): TGTGCCAGCAGCTTGGGGAGGGCCAAAAACATTCAGTACTTC. It encodes CASSLGRAKNIQYF.

This clonotype has a count of ten or more. The chain is built from TRBV7-7 and TRBJ2-3, with 8 bases that match TRBD2. V dropped 11 bases and J dropped 3; count of bases not matched to a gene: 13. The CDR3 length is 15 residues. The germline V gene encodes CDR1 SSHAT and CDR2 FNYEAQ (reference sequence). The CDR3 DNA is TGTGCCGTTGGAGCGGGAGCCTCACGGACAGATACGCAGTATTTT. The encoded protein is CAVGAGASRTDTQYF.

In this sample, this clonotype turned up many times. The genes are TRBV3-1 and TRBJ2-7; 10 bases fit TRBD2. J was trimmed by 2 bases and V by 4 bases; bases with no gene match: 5. The CDR3 extends over 15 amino acids. Per germline, CDR1 LGHDT and CDR2 YNNKEL (reference sequence). CDR3 amino acids: CASSLGLAETYEQYF. The CDR3 DNA sequence: TGTGCCAGCAGCCTTGGACTAGCGGAGACCTACGAGCAGTACTTC.